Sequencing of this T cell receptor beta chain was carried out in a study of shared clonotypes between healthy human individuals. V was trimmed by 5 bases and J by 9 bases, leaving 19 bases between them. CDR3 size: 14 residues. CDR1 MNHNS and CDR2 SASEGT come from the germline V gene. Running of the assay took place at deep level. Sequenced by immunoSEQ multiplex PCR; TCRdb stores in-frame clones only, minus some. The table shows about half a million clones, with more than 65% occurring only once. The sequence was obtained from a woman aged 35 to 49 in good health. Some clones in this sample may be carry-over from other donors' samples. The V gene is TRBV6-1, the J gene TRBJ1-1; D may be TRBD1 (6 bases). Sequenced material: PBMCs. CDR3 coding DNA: TGTGCCAGCAGTCAAAAATTGGACAGACCTCAAGCTTTCTTT. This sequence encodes CASSQKLDRPQAFF.